The present T cell receptor (beta chain) was sequenced within a study of blood T cell repertoires in COVID-19. This clone came up a few times. The CDR3 has 15 amino acids. Germline loops: CDR1 LGHDT, CDR2 YNNKEL (reference sequence). V gave up 5 bases and J gave up 0 bases; unmatched junction bases: 4. Profiling relied on immunoSEQ multiplex PCR, and the TCRdb table lists in-frame clones only, not all of them. The sample includes 15,000 to 20,000 clones, about nine tenths seen only once; the top ten take around 12%. V usage is TRBV3-1 (or the pseudogene TRBV3-2) and J usage is TRBJ2-3; 8 bases are a match to TRBD2. The clonotype was recovered from a human donor in a cohort sampled during active COVID-19. The sample consisted of peripheral blood. DNA for the CDR3: TGTGCCAGCAGCGATAGCGGGGCCAGCACAGATACGCAGTATTTT. As protein: CASSDSGASTDTQYF.